This T cell receptor (beta chain) is from a study of cytomegalovirus exposure and HLA in healthy donors. Findings of the study overall: Most sequenced TCRs were rare (though some public TCRs occurred in many donors). With high specificity and sensitivity, the classifier reportedly diagnosed cytomegalovirus status. The study put about 180 TCR beta chains on its list as cytomegalovirus-associated.

Note on this clone: Its target is not known.

The roughly 120-subject validation cohort, separate from the approximately 640-subject first cohort, included the donors. Profiled with immunoSEQ multiplex PCR; TCRdb holds only in-frame clones, not every one. This sample has around 140,000 clones, with around 87% found just once. The sequenced material came from PBMCs. The clonotype was recovered from a young man in good health and CMV-seropositive.

The CDR3 sequence is CASSSDIYSDTQYF. CDR3 nucleotide sequence: TGTGCCAGCAGTTCCGACATATATTCAGATACGCAGTATTTT. V is TRBV7-6 and J is TRBJ2-3; no clear D. The V gene lost 6 bases and the J gene lost 4 bases, with 14 bases spanning the gap. The CDR3 covers 14 residues. Germline V gene sequence: CDR1 SGHVS, CDR2 FNYEAQ.